A single sample gave rise to the 13 T cell receptor beta chains below, sequenced in a study of tumor and adjacent non-tumor tissue in lung cancer (dated by TCRdb to 2016 to 2019). RNA was isolated from bulk, unsorted tissue, and RNA quality was assessed with a NanoDrop ND-1000 and an Agilent 2100. Library creation used multiplex PCR. Sequencing instrument: Illumina HiSeq 2500. Following protocols modified from ARM-PCR, the researchers constructed TCRbeta libraries through three rounds of nested PCR with primers (Table S4). Using fastp trimming at Q25 and MiXCR clonotype assembly, TCRdb reanalyzed the public sequencing data and kept in-frame beta chains. Each CDR3 protein appears once, grouped with its most common genes and DNA. This sample has about 200,000 distinct CDR3 sequences in its table, and 60% to 75% of those were observed once. The top ten constitute almost 25% of the sample. Sample: lung tumor tissue. These receptors came from a man aged 55 to 70 with non-small cell lung cancer.

The rearrangement joins TRBV24-1 to TRBJ2-1; 10 bases line up with TRBD2. V trimming: 9 bases; J trimming: 4 bases; junction bases outside the gene matches: 8. This CDR3 contains 15 residues. CDR1 and CDR2 (germline): KGHDR, SFDVKD. The DNA for the CDR3 is TGTGCCACCCAGGCCGGGACTAGCGCTTACAATGAGCAGTTCTTC. It yields the protein CATQAGTSAYNEQFF.

This sequence joins TRBV20-1 and TRBJ2-5, with TRBD2 matching 11 bases. Germline lookup yields CDR1 DFQATT and CDR2 SNEGSKA (reference sequence). J gave up 6 bases and V 8 bases, and 17 bases lay outside the gene matches. The CDR3 sequence is 16 residues long. The CDR3 DNA sequence: TGCAGTACTCCCCCCCAGGGACTAGCGGAGGTCAAGACCCAGTACTTC. Its protein product is CSTPPQGLAEVKTQYF.

Comment on this clonotype: It is likely a read error, because the conserved phenylalanine at the end of the CDR3 is missing. The chain couples TRBV20-1 to TRBJ2-3, with D possibly being TRBD2 (5 bases). Germline CDR1 is DFQATT and CDR2 is SNEGSKA (reference sequence). The CDR3 runs 15 residues. V was clipped by 4 bases and J by 3 bases, with 17 bases between them. CDR3 protein: CSATLLVGVTDTQYY. The CDR3 bases are TGCAGTGCTACGTTACTAGTGGGAGTAACAGATACGCAGTATTAT.

This chain links TRBV11-3 with TRBJ2-4, with D perhaps matching TRBD1 (7 bases). The CDR3 spans 13 residues. The germline V gene has CDR1 SGHNT and CDR2 YENEEA. The V end was cut by 6 bases, the J end by 11 bases, with 17 bases between. CDR3 coding DNA: TGTGCCAGCAGGGCCGCGGGGACAGACGTTCAGTACTTC. Translating gives CASRAAGTDVQYF.

With respect to this clonotype: An end of the junction differs from the germline gene, which may be a read error. The chain couples TRBV11-3 to TRBJ2-7; D assignment may be TRBD1 or TRBD2 (5 bases each). Germline CDR1 and CDR2: SGHNT and YENEEA. This CDR3 region has 13 residues. As DNA, the CDR3 is TGTGTCAGCATCTTTAGAGGGGCCTACGAGCAGTACTTC. Protein sequence: CVSIFRGAYEQYF.

This clonotype was picked up a small number of times. The chain combines TRBV5-1 with TRBJ2-1, with a tentative D call TRBD1 (6 bases). Per the germline V gene, CDR1 is SGHRS and CDR2 is YFSETQ. V dropped 5 bases and J dropped 4 bases, with 7 bases sitting between them. The CDR3 length is 12 residues. The CDR3, as DNA: TGCGCCAGCAGGGACAGTTACAATGAGCAGTTCTTC. As protein: CASRDSYNEQFF.

About this clonotype itself: Relative to the germline gene, one junction end is altered; a read error may explain this. The chain recombines TRBV6-2 or TRBV6-3 with TRBJ1-1, with D uncertain. This CDR3 spans 15 amino acids. Germline V gene sequence: CDR1 MNHEY, CDR2 SVGEGT. DNA for the CDR3: TGTGCTAGCACTCGCCGAGAAGTATTGAACACTGAAGCTTTCTTT. Its translation is CASTRREVLNTEAFF.

About this clonotype itself: Germline and junction disagree at one end, which may indicate a read error. This rearrangement joins TRBV5-1 to TRBJ2-1; D call uncertain. This CDR3 region has 15 residues. Germline V CDR1 and CDR2: SGHRS, YFSETQ. CDR3 residues: CANSSRLASNNEQFF. Here the CDR3 DNA reads TGCGCCAACAGCTCGAGACTGGCGTCAAACAATGAGCAGTTCTTC.

A remark on this clonotype: The junction departs from germline at one end; a sequencing error may be responsible. V usage is TRBV5-6 and J usage is TRBJ1-5, with D hard to call. CDR3 length: 14 amino acids. Germline V lookup: CDR1 SGHDT, CDR2 YYEEEE. The CDR3 loop is CAGSFGSRAQSLHF. The CDR3 nucleotides read TGTGCCGGCAGCTTTGGGAGTAGGGCTCAGTCCCTGCATTTT. The full variable domain, rest sourced from reference TRBV5-6 and TRBJ1-5, is DAGVTQSPTHLIKTRGQQVTLRCSPKSGHDTVSWYQQALGQGPQFIFQYYEEEERQRGNFPDRFSGHQFPNYSSELNVNALLLGDSALYLCAGSFGSRAQSLHFGDGTRLSIL.

Comments on this clonotype: This may arise from a read error, as a much more abundant clone is one base away. This sequence joins TRBV6-2 or TRBV6-3 and TRBJ2-2; D is unclear. V was pared by 2 bases and J by 8 bases, with 6 bases between. In germline, CDR1 is MNHEY, CDR2 SVGEGT. This CDR3 spans 12 amino acids. The chain's CDR3 is CASSYPTGELFF. DNA of the CDR3: TGTGCCAGCAGTTACCCGACTGGGGAGCTGTTTTTT.

For this clonotype: A much larger clone sits a single nucleotide away, making a read error possible. The V and J genes are TRBV30 and TRBJ2-4; TRBD2 aligns across 9 bases. The CDR3 loop spans 14 amino acids. Germline assignment: CDR1 GTSNPN and CDR2 SVGIG (reference sequence). The CDR3 region is CAWSVGLAKSIQYF. The CDR3 nucleotides are TGTGCCTGGAGTGTGGGACTAGCCAAAAGCATTCAGTACTTC.

This rearrangement joins TRBV28 to TRBJ2-2, with a possible D match to TRBD1 (6 bases). Trimming took off 9 bases at V and 8 bases at J, with 16 bases between the two ends. CDR1 is MDHEN, CDR2 SYDVKM, per germline. This CDR3 region has 13 residues. DNA of the CDR3: TGTGCCAGTACGGACAGCTCCACTGGGGAGCTGTTTTTT. Translating it yields CASTDSSTGELFF.

In the case of this clonotype: One end of the junction fails to match germline, which may point to a read error. The chain links TRBV12-3 or TRBV12-4 to TRBJ2-2; 7 bases line up with TRBD2. This CDR3 is 14 amino acids long. CDR3 in DNA: TGTGCCAGCACCCCTCTACGGGAGGCCGGGGAGCTGTCTTTT. It encodes CASTPLREAGELSF.